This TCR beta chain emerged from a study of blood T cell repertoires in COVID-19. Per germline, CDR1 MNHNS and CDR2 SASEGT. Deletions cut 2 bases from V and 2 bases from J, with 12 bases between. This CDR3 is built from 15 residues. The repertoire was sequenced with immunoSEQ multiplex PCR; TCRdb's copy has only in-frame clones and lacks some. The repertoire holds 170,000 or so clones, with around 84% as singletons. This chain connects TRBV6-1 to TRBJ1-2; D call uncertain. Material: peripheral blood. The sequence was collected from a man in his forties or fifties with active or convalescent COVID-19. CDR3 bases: TGTGCCAGCAGTGAAACCGCGGCAAGCAACTATGGCTACACCTTC. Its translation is CASSETAASNYGYTF.